This T cell receptor beta chain is from a study of T and B cells in COVID-19 patients. Study-level results: Symptomatic-phase blood samples from mildly ill patients and early samples from severe cases were scarce.

Concerning this clonotype itself: Its antigen is not known.

TRB rearrangements were amplified by multiplex PCR with BIOMED2 TRB-A/B primers. TCRdb redid the calling of the multiplex PCR reads with MiXCR, one entry per CDR3 protein. Of several thousand distinct CDR3 sequences in the sample, about a fifth were seen once. V lost 4 bases and J 2 bases, leaving 15 bases between the germline ends. Germline V gene sequence: CDR1 SGHRS, CDR2 YFSETQ. The CDR3 spans 15 residues. TRB was amplified from roughly 250-500 ng of blood genomic DNA. V and J are TRBV5-1 and TRBJ2-5, with D possibly matching TRBD2 (6 bases). The sample taken for sequencing was blood. This TCR was recovered from a human donor with active COVID-19. The CDR3 region has the DNA TGCGCCAGCAGCGTCAACAGCGGGTGGCAAGAGACCCAGTACTTC. Encoded protein: CASSVNSGWQETQYF.